This entry features one TCR beta chain sequence. This clonotype appeared once. The specificity of this receptor is unknown. No base quality values were provided; no much bigger clone lies one nucleotide off. A read on its own is weak evidence. The sample belongs to a study of T-cell reconstitution after alpha-beta-depleted transplantation in children (TCRdb year 2016). Background on the whole study: The study quantitatively tracked T-cell immune reconstitution after TCRalphabeta/CD19-depleted allogeneic hematopoietic cell transplantation in children using TCR repertoire profiling.

Explained via the paper, the treatment or condition label denotes: allogeneic hematopoietic cell transplantation with graft depleted of TCRalphabeta T cells and CD19 B cells. The children who served as transplant recipients had been given grafts of TCRalphabeta/CD19-depleted allogeneic hematopoietic cells. Results the study describes overall, beyond this receptor: Over the following months the frequencies of hyperexpanded clones went down, and after one year T-cell counts and TCRbeta diversity were mostly credited to newly produced T cells. The high TCRbeta diversity at day 60 in some patients was ascribed to recipient T cells and intrathymic progenitors that had survived conditioning. About two months after transplant, the apparently early recovery of alphabetaT-cell counts reportedly depended on just several hundred clones that had expanded rapidly and came from non-depleted graft cells.

V drops 7 bases and J drops 6 bases, leaving 33 bases in between. From cysteine to phenylalanine, the CDR3 is 20 amino acids long. Only CDR3 DNA is held: 60 bases, read in frame from base 1. CDR1 WSHSY and CDR2 SAAADI were looked up in the germline V gene. The receptor library was made with PCR. Sequencing used an Illumina HiSeq 2500. To normalize quantification of the TCRbeta repertoire, the TCR libraries were built with molecular barcoding that relied on unique molecular identifiers. Using fastp at Q25 and MiXCR, TCRdb reprocessed the public reads and kept productive beta chains. Rows are unified per CDR3 protein, each entry keeping the most common DNA and genes. This sample lists 60,000 to 85,000 distinct CDR3 sequences; about a sixth were detected once. The top ten clonotypes cover about half of the sample.

The source is a male patient aged 2-15 years who had a stem cell transplant for acute lymphoblastic leukemia, so the T cells may come from the graft donor. Sequencing used PBMCs, mostly from graft donor cells, obtained 360 days after TCRalphabeta/CD19-depleted stem cell transplant. The sequence is built from TRBV10-2 and TRBJ2-2, with a tentative D gene TRBD2 over 6 matching bases. The CDR3 region: CASTPGRDRWSGRRAGELFF. In nucleotides, the sequence is TGCGCCAGCACCCCTGGCCGGGACCGGTGGAGCGGGCGAAGGGCCGGGGAGCTGTTTTTT.